The 25 T cell receptor beta chains presented below share a single source sample, sequenced in a study of PD-1 blockade in classical Hodgkin lymphoma. The method was immunoSEQ multiplex PCR; TCRdb's version includes in-frame clones alone and lacks a portion of them. The table includes about 41,000 clones, around three quarters detected once. Each patient relapsed following autologous stem cell transplantation, and prior brentuximab vedotin exposure differed. The sample here was peripheral blood mononuclear cells (PBMCs), taken at baseline. The receptors stem from a human donor with classical Hodgkin lymphoma.

Only a few counts were recorded for this clone. The chain recombines TRBV5-8 with TRBJ1-5; 7 bases agree with TRBD1. This CDR3 has 15 amino acids. Germline CDR1 is SGHTS and CDR2 is YDEGEE. Germline trimming cut 5 bases from V and 4 bases from J; bases unmatched to any gene: 9. The CDR3: CASSLLGQPNQPQHF. CDR3 bases: TGTGCCAGCAGTCTCCTGGGACAGCCGAATCAGCCCCAGCATTTT.

This clone was counted between two and nine times. This chain uses TRBV19 with TRBJ1-2; 7 bases match TRBD1. The CDR3 sequence is 13 residues long. V lost 8 bases and J lost 1; bases outside the gene matches: 4. The V gene's germline CDR1 is LNHDA and CDR2 SQIVND (reference sequence). The CDR3 DNA is TGTGCCAGTGAGGGGACAGATAACTATGGCTACACCTTC. This sequence encodes CASEGTDNYGYTF. Filled out from reference TRBV19 and TRBJ1-2, the complete variable domain reads DGGITQSPKYLFRKEGQNVTLSCEQNLNHDAMYWYRQDPGQGLRLIYYSQIVNDFQKGDIAEGYSVSREKKESFPLTVTSAQKNPTAFYLCASEGTDNYGYTFGSGTRLTVV.

The V gene is TRBV6-1, the J gene TRBJ2-5, with D possibly TRBD2 on 5 matching bases. The DNA end lines up better with TRBJ2-7; the J call may be wrong. The CDR3 is 12 residues long. Looked up from germline, CDR1 is MNHNS and CDR2 is SASEGT. Here the CDR3 DNA reads TGTGCCTCGGCACTAGTGGTACACGAGCAGTACTTC. This gives the protein CASALVVHEQYF.

This chain connects TRBV4-3 to TRBJ2-5; tentatively, D is TRBD2 (6 bases). Germline CDR1 and CDR2: LGHNA and YSLEER. The CDR3 length is 16 residues. V gave up 0 bases and J gave up 5 bases, with 16 bases separating them. The CDR3 DNA follows: TGCGCCAGCAGCCAAGATCCCGGGGCGGGGTACGAGACCCAGTACTTC. Residues: CASSQDPGAGYETQYF.

This clone appeared once. This chain joins TRBV30 and TRBJ2-7; possibly TRBD2 for D (5 bases). Per the germline V gene, CDR1 is GTSNPN and CDR2 is SVGIG (reference sequence). The ends were cut back, 5 bases at V and 3 bases at J, with 11 bases in the middle. The CDR3 has 12 amino acids. CDR3: CAWREIGYEQYF. The CDR3 bases are TGTGCCTGGCGGGAAATTGGCTACGAGCAGTACTTC.

This clone has a single count. V usage is TRBV5-1 and J usage is TRBJ1-1; perhaps TRBD1 as D (6 bases). This CDR3 is built from 15 residues. Germline-derived CDR1 and CDR2 are SGHRS and YFSETQ. With 3 bases removed from V and 1 base from J, the gap between germline ends came to 13 bases. The CDR3 nucleotides are TGCGCCAGCAGCTCAACCCCGACAGGGAACACTGAAGCTTTCTTT. Its translation: CASSSTPTGNTEAFF.

This chain connects TRBV27 to TRBJ1-2, with D hard to call. From germline, CDR1 is MNHEY and CDR2 SMNVEV (reference sequence). Trimming shortened V by 5 bases and J by 0 bases, and 10 bases separated the two germline ends. The CDR3 length is 14 residues. This CDR3 reads CASSPTLSNYGYTF. DNA of the CDR3: TGTGCCAGCAGTCCGACACTGTCTAACTATGGCTACACCTTC.

V is TRBV6-6 and J is TRBJ2-3, with D perhaps assigned TRBD1 or TRBD2 (5 bases each). This CDR3 has 13 residues. V lost 9 bases and J 6 bases, leaving 16 bases between the germline ends. From germline, CDR1 is MNHNY and CDR2 SVGAGI (reference sequence). CDR3 sequence reads: CASYGTIGDTQYF. CDR3 nucleotide sequence: TGTGCCAGTTACGGGACCATCGGCGATACGCAGTATTTT.

This clone was detected only once. The rearrangement uses TRBV7-9 and TRBJ1-1; D is unresolved. The V gene lost 1 base and the J gene lost 4 bases, with 4 bases spanning the gap. Per the germline V gene, CDR1 is SEHNR and CDR2 is FQNEAQ (reference sequence). The CDR3 length is 12 residues. The CDR3 DNA is TGTGCCAGCAGCTTAGGGTTCACTGAAGCTTTCTTT. Encoded protein: CASSLGFTEAFF.

The chain uses TRBV7-9 and TRBJ2-1; no clear D. From germline, CDR1 is SEHNR and CDR2 FQNEAQ (reference sequence). This CDR3 is 15 amino acids long. Trimming took 1 base from V and 5 from J, leaving 12 bases between them. CDR3 sequence: CASSLVPRADNEQFF. Here the CDR3 DNA reads TGTGCCAGCAGCTTAGTCCCTAGGGCGGACAATGAGCAGTTCTTC.

V usage is TRBV10-3 and J usage is TRBJ2-3; D ambiguous. CDR3 length: 13 residues. Between the trimmed V and J ends, which lost 4 bases and 6 bases, there was a span of 11 bases. CDR1 ENHRY and CDR2 SYGVKD come from the germline V gene. The CDR3: CAISVQRADTQYF. The CDR3 DNA reads as TGTGCCATCAGTGTTCAGCGAGCGGATACGCAGTATTTT.

This clone has a handful of counts. This chain links TRBV6-1 with TRBJ2-1; D is unresolved. V was trimmed by 5 bases and J by 13 bases, leaving 12 bases between them. The CDR3 covers 11 residues. Looked up from germline, CDR1 is MNHNS and CDR2 is SASEGT. The chain's CDR3 is CASSSLGKQFF. Here the CDR3 DNA reads TGTGCCAGCAGTTCGCTAGGAAAACAGTTCTTC.

The rearrangement joins TRBV28 to TRBJ2-1; D uncertain. The CDR3 has 14 residues. The germline V gene has CDR1 MDHEN and CDR2 SYDVKM. Trimming removed 1 base at V and 2 bases at J, with 6 bases between. Written as DNA, the CDR3 is TGTGCCAGCAGTTTATATGGGGCCTACAATGAGCAGTTCTTC. Its protein is CASSLYGAYNEQFF. Variable domain in full (rest from reference TRBV28 and TRBJ2-1): DVKVTQSSRYLVKRTGEKVFLECVQDMDHENMFWYRQDPGLGLRLIYFSYDVKMKEKGDIPEGYSVSREKKERFSLILESASTNQTSMYLCASSLYGAYNEQFFGPGTRLTVL.

This chain joins TRBV29-1 and TRBJ1-1; D possibly corresponds to TRBD1 (6 bases). Germline loops: CDR1 SQVTM, CDR2 ANQGSEA. V dropped 6 bases and J dropped 2 bases, with 13 bases sitting between them. The CDR3 contains 13 residues. CDR3 bases: TGCAGCGTCCAACTACAGGGAAACACTGAAGCTTTCTTT. This codes for CSVQLQGNTEAFF.

This clone was seen only a few times. The genes are TRBV4-3 and TRBJ2-3; D possibly corresponds to TRBD1 (6 bases). Germline-derived CDR1 and CDR2 are LGHNA and YSLEER. This CDR3 spans 15 amino acids. With 2 bases removed from V and 2 bases from J, the gap between germline ends came to 11 bases. This CDR3 is CASSQRRTVTDTQYF. CDR3 DNA: TGCGCCAGCAGCCAACGCAGGACAGTCACAGATACGCAGTATTTT.

This rearrangement joins TRBV27 to TRBJ1-2; no reliable D call. This CDR3 has 16 residues. Trimming removed 0 bases from V and 1 base from J, with 12 bases in between. CDR1 is MNHEY, CDR2 SMNVEV, per germline (reference sequence). The chain's CDR3 is CASSLSPVQLNYGYTF. The CDR3 nucleotides are TGTGCCAGCAGTTTATCCCCGGTACAGCTTAACTATGGCTACACCTTC.

The CDR3 sequence: CASSPRTLGSSYNEQFF. The DNA of the CDR3 is TGTGCCAGTAGTCCCCGGACTTTAGGAAGCTCCTACAATGAGCAGTTCTTC. The chain recombines TRBV19 with TRBJ2-1, with TRBD2 as a possible D gene (5 bases). V was clipped by 5 bases and J by 0 bases, with 17 bases between them. Germline CDR1 and CDR2: LNHDA and SQIVND (reference sequence). The CDR3 has 17 amino acids.

There are a few counts of this clone. The same CDR3 is also encoded by other DNA sequences in this sample. This chain connects TRBV7-2 to TRBJ2-7, with D hard to call. The CDR3 is 12 residues long. The germline V and J ends were trimmed by 1 base and 3 bases, with 4 bases remaining between them. CDR1 is SGHTA and CDR2 is FQGNSA in the germline V gene. This CDR3 reads CASSLGSYEQYF. In DNA form, the CDR3 reads TGTGCCAGCAGCTTAGGTAGCTACGAGCAGTACTTC. The full variable domain, rest sourced from reference TRBV7-2 and TRBJ2-7, is GAGVSQSPSNKVTEKGKDVELRCDPISGHTALYWYRQSLGQGLEFLIYFQGNSAPDKSGLPSDRFSAERTGGSVSTLTIQRTQQEDSAVYLCASSLGSYEQYFGPGTRLTVT.

This chain connects TRBV6-5 to TRBJ2-3; 7 bases fit TRBD2. This CDR3 has 15 amino acids. V lost 0 bases to trimming and J lost 0 bases; unmatched junction nucleotides: 0. The V gene's germline CDR1 is MNHEY and CDR2 SVGAGI. Here the CDR3 DNA reads TGTGCCAGCAGTTACTCGCGGGAGAGCACAGATACGCAGTATTTT. This sequence encodes CASSYSRESTDTQYF.

This chain joins TRBV6-6 and TRBJ1-1; D call uncertain. The germline V and J ends were trimmed by 4 bases and 3 bases, with 9 bases remaining between them. The CDR3 totals 13 residues. Germline values: CDR1 MNHNY, CDR2 SVGAGI (reference sequence). As DNA, the CDR3 is TGTGCCAGCAGTTTAGGTCCGGACACTGAAGCTTTCTTT. Amino acid sequence: CASSLGPDTEAFF.

The CDR3 region is CASSLWTGSTDTQYF. In nucleotides, the CDR3 is TGTGCCAGCAGCTTGTGGACAGGGAGCACAGATACGCAGTATTTT. This rearrangement joins TRBV7-9 to TRBJ2-3; 8 nucleotides line up with TRBD1. The CDR3 spans 15 residues. Germline CDR1 reads SEHNR; CDR2 reads FQNEAQ (reference sequence). With V trimmed by 3 bases and J by 0 bases, 2 bases remained unmatched.

The chain recombines TRBV6-5 with TRBJ1-2; 9 nucleotides agree with TRBD1. Germline CDR1 MNHEY, CDR2 SVGAGI. With V trimmed by 6 bases and J by 4 bases, 6 bases remained unmatched. CDR3 length equals 14 residues. The CDR3 protein is CASSPDRGAYGYTF. In DNA, the CDR3 is TGTGCCAGCAGCCCCGACAGGGGGGCCTATGGCTACACCTTC.

The count of this clone is one. The chain employs TRBV6-5 and TRBJ1-2, with D possibly being TRBD1 (6 bases). Germline CDR1 reads MNHEY; CDR2 reads SVGAGI. The V end was cut by 0 bases, the J end by 7 bases, with 18 bases between. The length of the CDR3 is 16 residues. The CDR3 region is CASSYSLGGASGGYTF. CDR3 DNA sequence: TGTGCCAGCAGTTACTCGCTCGGGGGCGCGTCAGGTGGCTACACCTTC.

The chain employs TRBV6-6 and TRBJ2-7; weak D call: TRBD1 (6 bases). Germline CDR1 and CDR2: MNHNY and SVGAGI (reference sequence). Between the trimmed V and J ends, which lost 6 bases and 2 bases, there was a span of 14 bases. This CDR3 has 14 residues. CDR3 nucleotide sequence: TGTGCCAGCAGATTAACAGGGCCCCCCTACGAGCAGTACTTC. This encodes CASRLTGPPYEQYF.

The V call is TRBV7-3, the J call TRBJ2-2; D gene unclear. CDR1 is SGHTA and CDR2 is FQGTGA in the germline V gene. The CDR3 is made up of 12 amino acids. V gave up 4 bases and J gave up 7 bases, with 7 bases separating them. CDR3 DNA: TGTGCCAGCAGCTCCTATGGCGGGGAGCTGTTTTTT. Translated, it gives CASSSYGGELFF. Based on the CDR3 plus reference TRBV7-3 and TRBJ2-2, the full variable domain is GAGVSQTPSNKVTEKGKYVELRCDPISGHTALYWYRQSLGQGPEFLIYFQGTGAADDSGLPNDRFFAVRPEGSVSTLKIQRTERGDSAVYLCASSSYGGELFFGEGSRLTVL.